One sample yielded the 10 T cell receptor beta chains listed below, sequenced in a study of T-cell reconstitution after alpha-beta-depleted transplantation in children. A library of TCRbeta sequences, prepared with unique molecular identifiers, was generated. TCRdb reprocessed the PCR reads with MiXCR, giving one entry per CDR3 protein. This sample yields around 800,000 distinct CDR3 sequences, of which roughly 15% are seen a single time; around 5.3% belongs to the top ten. The sequenced sample was PBMCs, mostly from graft donor cells, obtained 360 days after TCRalphabeta/CD19-depleted stem cell transplant. These receptors all stem from a male patient younger than 18 who had a stem cell transplant for acute lymphoblastic leukemia, so the T cells may come from the graft donor.

This chain joins TRBV13 and TRBJ2-7; the D gene is possibly TRBD2 (5 bases). The CDR3 is 14 residues long. The V gene lost 0 bases and the J gene lost 5 bases, with 11 bases spanning the gap. CDR1 and CDR2 (germline): PRHDT, FYEKMQ (reference sequence). The CDR3 loop reads CASSLGLARHEQYF. The CDR3 DNA reads as TGTGCCAGCAGCTTAGGCCTAGCCCGGCACGAGCAGTACTTC.

The rearrangement uses TRBV5-5 and TRBJ2-4; D is unclear. Trimming stripped 2 bases from V and 2 bases from J, with 11 bases between. CDR1 is SGHKS and CDR2 is YYEKEE in the germline V gene (reference sequence). This CDR3 contains 15 residues. In DNA, the CDR3 is TGTGCCAGCAGCTTCGGGCCGGTACCCAAAAACATTCAGTACTTC. This sequence encodes CASSFGPVPKNIQYF.

This rearrangement joins TRBV7-7 to TRBJ2-2, with 14 bases aligning to TRBD2. The CDR3 loop spans 17 amino acids. Germline CDR1 and CDR2: SSHAT and FNYEAQ (reference sequence). The V gene end was trimmed by 7 bases and the J gene end by 5 bases; junction bases not matched to a gene: 9. CDR3 in DNA: TGTGCCAGCACCCAAGGGACTAGCGGGAGTTGGACCGGGGAGCTGTTTTTT. This sequence encodes CASTQGTSGSWTGELFF.

In this sample, this clonotype turned up a few times. This chain connects TRBV30 to TRBJ2-5; D is ambiguous. Germline V gene lookup returns CDR1 GTSNPN and CDR2 SVGIG (reference sequence). The CDR3 covers 11 residues. V was clipped by 3 bases and J by 7 bases, with 9 bases between them. The CDR3: CAWSTMGTQYF. CDR3 DNA: TGTGCCTGGAGCACTATGGGGACCCAGTACTTC.

The sample holds many counts of this clonotype. J is TRBJ1-2 and V is TRBV29-1; 9 bases map to TRBD1. The CDR3 runs 13 residues. After removal of 4 bases from V and 3 bases from J, the junction contained 3 bases not matched to a gene. CDR1 and CDR2 (germline): SQVTM, ANQGSEA. The CDR3 region is CSVATGGYYGYTF. CDR3 nucleotide sequence: TGCAGCGTTGCTACAGGGGGCTACTATGGCTACACCTTC.

The chain links TRBV12-3 or TRBV12-4 to TRBJ2-1; D might be TRBD2 (6 bases). With 8 bases removed from V and 4 bases from J, the gap between germline ends came to 15 bases. The length of the CDR3 is 14 residues. CDR3 in amino acids: CASEEEGLYNEQFF. The CDR3 DNA reads TGTGCCAGCGAGGAGGAGGGCCTGTACAATGAGCAGTTCTTC.

The rearrangement links TRBV5-8 to TRBJ2-7; possible D gene TRBD2, 5 bases. Trimming stripped 1 base from V and 0 bases from J, with 14 bases between. The CDR3 spans 16 residues. Germline V CDR1 and CDR2: SGHTS, YDEGEE. The CDR3 DNA is TGTGCCAGCAGCTTGATAAGAAGGAGGAGCTCCTACGAGCAGTACTTC. Protein sequence: CASSLIRRRSSYEQYF.

This clonotype was counted ten times or more. The chain has TRBV20-1 and TRBJ2-1; D is undetermined. The CDR3 is 11 amino acids. Trimming removed 0 bases from V and 7 bases from J, with 4 bases in between. Germline CDR1 is DFQATT and CDR2 is SNEGSKA (reference sequence). This CDR3 reads CSARDLNEQFF. CDR3 nucleotides: TGCAGTGCTAGAGATCTGAATGAGCAGTTCTTC.

The chain employs TRBV5-5 and TRBJ2-7; D unresolved. V gave up 2 bases and J gave up 3 bases, with 21 bases separating them. In germline, CDR1 is SGHKS, CDR2 YYEKEE (reference sequence). The CDR3 has 17 residues. The CDR3: CASSLNLLLRTSYEQYF. The CDR3 DNA reads TGTGCCAGCAGCTTAAATCTTCTCCTCCGGACCAGCTACGAGCAGTACTTC.

The chain uses TRBV5-1 and TRBJ1-3; 8 nucleotides agree with TRBD1. The trim removed 4 bases at V and 4 bases at J, leaving 4 bases unmatched. CDR3 length: 14 residues. Germline-derived CDR1 and CDR2 are SGHRS and YFSETQ. The CDR3 bases are TGCGCCAGCAGCCCCGACAGGGGCGGAAACACCATATATTTT. Translating it yields CASSPDRGGNTIYF.